What follows are 23 T cell receptor beta chains derived from one specimen sequenced in a study of T cells in localized non-small cell lung cancer. Profiling relied on immunoSEQ multiplex PCR, and the TCRdb table lists in-frame clones only, not all of them. The sample records about 9,600 clones, around 42% being singletons. This specimen consisted of lymph node tissue, obtained before any cancer treatment. Source of these receptors: a woman aged 35 to 70 with stage I lung adenocarcinoma.

Only a few counts were recorded for this clone. The chain has TRBV1 and TRBJ2-1; the D call TRBD1 from the table was never checked on the DNA. TRBV1 is listed as a pseudogene. The CDR3 is 13 residues long. The CDR3: CASSQDQNRPQFF. CDR3 DNA sequence: TGCGCCAGCAGCCAAGATCAAAACAGGCCCCAGTTCTTC.

This rearrangement joins TRBV14 to TRBJ1-4; D not resolved. Germline V CDR1 and CDR2: SGHDN, FVKESK. Trimming stripped 3 bases from V and 4 bases from J, with 12 bases between. There are 15 residues in the CDR3. In nucleotides, the CDR3 is TGTGCCAGCAGCCACAATTTGGGATATAATGAAAAACTGTTTTTT. It translates to CASSHNLGYNEKLFF. The variable domain in full, completed from reference TRBV14 and TRBJ1-4, reads EAGVTQFPSHSVIEKGQTVTLRCDPISGHDNLYWYRRVMGKEIKFLLHFVKESKQDESGMPNNRFLAERTGGTYSTLKVQPAELEDSGVYFCASSHNLGYNEKLFFGSGTQLSVL.

The rearrangement links TRBV15 to TRBJ2-3; TRBD2 matches at 10 bases. Trimming at V came to 1 base and at J to 4 bases, leaving 5 bases not matched to a gene. The CDR3 is made up of 16 amino acids. Germline lookup yields CDR1 LNHNV and CDR2 YYDKDF (reference sequence). DNA for the CDR3: TGTGCCACCAGCAGAGTAGCGGGGGGAGGCGCAGATACGCAGTATTTT. This sequence encodes CATSRVAGGGADTQYF.

This clone was detected only a few times. The rearrangement joins TRBV6-8 to TRBJ1-1; TRBD1 matches 8 bases. Germline V gene data show CDR1 as MNHGY and CDR2 as SAAAGT. This CDR3 is built from 13 residues. V trimming: 8 bases; J trimming: 4 bases; junction bases outside the gene matches: 6. The CDR3 DNA reads as TGTGCCAGCCGACTTACAGGGGGCACTGAAGCTTTCTTT. As protein: CASRLTGGTEAFF.

This clone was seen only a few times. CDR3 nucleotides: TGTGCCTGGAGTGTACGCGCCGGGAGCAATCAGCCCCAGCATTTT. Amino acids: CAWSVRAGSNQPQHF. V and J are TRBV30 and TRBJ1-5; D remains ambiguous. The CDR3 is 15 amino acids. Trimming removed 0 bases from V and 1 base from J, with 10 bases in between. From germline, CDR1 is GTSNPN and CDR2 SVGIG (reference sequence).

The gene calls are TRBV12-5 and TRBJ1-6; D call uncertain. This CDR3 region has 17 residues. CDR1 LGHNT and CDR2 FRNRAP come from the germline V gene. The V and J ends lost 0 bases and 1 base respectively, with 10 bases between them. The CDR3 reads CASGLVLGESYNSPLHF. For the CDR3, the DNA is TGTGCTAGTGGTTTGGTACTCGGGGAATCCTATAATTCACCCCTCCACTTT.

The chain recombines TRBV11-3 with TRBJ2-1; no clear D gene. The CDR3 covers 14 residues. V lost 1 base and J 9 bases, leaving 13 bases between the germline ends. Germline CDR1 SGHNT, CDR2 YENEEA. This CDR3 is CASSLVSQSIEQFF. The CDR3 DNA sequence: TGTGCCAGCAGCTTAGTGTCCCAGAGTATTGAGCAGTTCTTC.

In regard to this clone: At one end, the junction sequence differs from germline, possibly due to a read error. V is TRBV10-2 and J is TRBJ1-1, with D maybe TRBD1 (5 bases). Germline-derived CDR1 and CDR2 are WSHSY and SAAADI. The CDR3 is 15 amino acids. DNA of the CDR3: TGCGCCAGCAGGGATTTCGGGGCGGTCAGCACTGAAACTTTCTTT. Translated, it gives CASRDFGAVSTETFF.

The sample holds a few counts of this clone. The chain couples TRBV11-3 to TRBJ2-1; 7 nucleotides match TRBD1. The germline V gene has CDR1 SGHNT and CDR2 YENEEA. J lost 8 bases, V lost 2 bases, and 9 bases had no gene match. This CDR3 region has 15 residues. CDR3 nucleotide sequence: TGTGCCAGCAGCTTAAAGGCAGGGGGTCGGGATGAGCAGTTCTTC. Its protein is CASSLKAGGRDEQFF.

The chain links TRBV19 to TRBJ1-2; 10 bases are shared with TRBD1. V was pared by 3 bases and J by 6 bases, with 1 base of the junction left unmatched. The CDR3 length is 13 residues. The germline V gene encodes CDR1 LNHDA and CDR2 SQIVND (reference sequence). CDR3 sequence reads: CASSIGQGDGYTF. DNA for the CDR3: TGTGCCAGTAGTATCGGACAGGGGGATGGCTACACCTTC.

The chain links TRBV19 to TRBJ1-1; D possibly corresponds to TRBD1 (5 bases). There are 14 residues in the CDR3. Germline assignment: CDR1 LNHDA and CDR2 SQIVND (reference sequence). V shed 0 bases and J shed 8 bases, with 13 bases lying between them. CDR3 sequence: CASSIDGWAGEAFF. Written as DNA, the CDR3 is TGTGCCAGTAGTATAGACGGTTGGGCAGGGGAAGCTTTCTTT.

The rearrangement joins TRBV16 to TRBJ2-2; D not resolved. In germline, CDR1 is KGHSY, CDR2 FQNENV. Between the trimmed V and J ends, which lost 0 bases and 7 bases, there was a span of 9 bases. This CDR3 region has 14 residues. The CDR3 region is CASSQSLGSGELFF. The CDR3 DNA sequence: TGTGCCAGCAGCCAATCGTTGGGAAGCGGGGAGCTGTTTTTT. Full variable domain (outside the CDR3, taken from reference TRBV16 and TRBJ2-2): GEEVAQTPKHLVRGEGQKAKLYCAPIKGHSYVFWYQQVLKNEFKFLISFQNENVFDETGMPKERFSAKCLPNSPCSLEIQATKLEDSAVYFCASSQSLGSGELFFGEGSRLTVL.

The chain has TRBV18 and TRBJ1-1; D may be TRBD1 (5 bases). This CDR3 contains 15 residues. The V and J ends lost 3 bases and 2 bases respectively, with 13 bases between them. Germline lookup yields CDR1 KGHSH and CDR2 LQKENI. The CDR3 reads CASSPFKGPNTEAFF. In DNA form, the CDR3 reads TGTGCCAGCTCACCCTTCAAGGGGCCTAACACTGAAGCTTTCTTT.

The rearrangement links TRBV19 to TRBJ1-2; D gene ambiguous. V gave up 1 base and J gave up 4 bases, with 13 bases separating them. The CDR3 runs 15 residues. Germline CDR1 LNHDA, CDR2 SQIVND (reference sequence). The CDR3, as DNA: TGTGCCAGTAGTATAGTCGAAAAGGCGTCCTATGGCTACACCTTC. This sequence encodes CASSIVEKASYGYTF.

The chain uses TRBV10-2 and TRBJ1-1, with D uncertain. CDR1 and CDR2 (germline): WSHSY, SAAADI. This CDR3 spans 12 amino acids. V was pared by 4 bases and J by 0 bases, with 3 bases between. The CDR3 nucleotides are TGCGCCAGCAGTGCTATGAACACTGAAGCTTTCTTT. It specifies CASSAMNTEAFF.

V and J are TRBV6-8 and TRBJ2-3; 8 bases fit TRBD2. After removal of 0 bases from V and 6 bases from J, the junction contained 5 bases not matched to a gene. This CDR3 comprises 15 residues. Germline assignment: CDR1 MNHGY and CDR2 SAAAGT. CDR3 sequence: CASSYSGGAIDTQYF. For the CDR3, the DNA is TGTGCCAGCAGTTACTCCGGGGGGGCCATCGATACGCAGTATTTT.

A single count supports this clone. The chain employs TRBV19 and TRBJ1-5; TRBD1 is a possible D gene (6 bases). Trimming took 5 bases from V and 6 from J, leaving 14 bases between them. The CDR3 contains 14 residues. The germline CDR1 and CDR2 sequences are LNHDA and SQIVND (reference sequence). The CDR3 loop reads CASSSWGAAQPQHF. The CDR3 nucleotides are TGTGCCAGTAGTTCCTGGGGGGCCGCTCAGCCCCAGCATTTT.

The chain carries TRBV25-1 and TRBJ1-4, with D possibly TRBD1 on 6 matching bases. Germline CDR1 MGHDK, CDR2 SYGVNS. Trimming removed 3 bases at V and 7 bases at J, with 12 bases between. The CDR3 contains 14 residues. CDR3 sequence: CASSDPRGTEKLFF. CDR3 nucleotides: TGTGCCAGCAGTGACCCCAGGGGAACTGAAAAACTGTTTTTT.

The chain combines TRBV19 with TRBJ2-1; 10 nucleotides agree with TRBD2. Germline CDR1 is LNHDA and CDR2 is SQIVND (reference sequence). Germline trimming cut 3 bases from V and 2 bases from J; bases unmatched to any gene: 7. This CDR3 is 17 amino acids long. The CDR3 DNA is TGTGCCAGTAGTATTGAAGCGGGGGGGCGAGCCTACAATGAGCAGTTCTTC. This gives the protein CASSIEAGGRAYNEQFF.

The chain couples TRBV19 to TRBJ1-3; D remains unclear. CDR1 and CDR2 from the germline V gene are LNHDA and SQIVND (reference sequence). The germline V and J ends were trimmed by 6 bases and 3 bases, with 12 bases remaining between them. The CDR3 runs 14 residues. The CDR3 coding sequence is TGTGCCAGTAGAAATGGGGTTAATGGAAACACCATATATTTT. This gives the protein CASRNGVNGNTIYF.

This clone came up a few times. The chain uses TRBV19 and TRBJ2-1; 8 bases agree with TRBD2. From germline, CDR1 is LNHDA and CDR2 SQIVND (reference sequence). Trimming at V came to 5 bases and at J to 8 bases, leaving 14 bases not matched to a gene. This CDR3 spans 16 amino acids. This CDR3 reads CASSPSETGGLDEQFF. The CDR3 bases are TGTGCCAGTAGTCCCTCTGAGACGGGGGGGCTCGATGAGCAGTTCTTC. The variable domain in full, completed from reference TRBV19 and TRBJ2-1, reads DGGITQSPKYLFRKEGQNVTLSCEQNLNHDAMYWYRQDPGQGLRLIYYSQIVNDFQKGDIAEGYSVSREKKESFPLTVTSAQKNPTAFYLCASSPSETGGLDEQFFGPGTRLTVL.

The chain carries TRBV19 and TRBJ1-1, with TRBD1 as a possible D gene (5 bases). V lost 7 bases to trimming and J lost 0 bases, with 12 bases between them. Looked up from germline, CDR1 is LNHDA and CDR2 is SQIVND (reference sequence). CDR3 length: 14 amino acids. The CDR3 region has the DNA TGTGCCAGTATGGGGGTTGGGATGAACACTGAAGCTTTCTTT. Its translation is CASMGVGMNTEAFF. The whole variable domain, remainder taken from reference TRBV19 and TRBJ1-1, is DGGITQSPKYLFRKEGQNVTLSCEQNLNHDAMYWYRQDPGQGLRLIYYSQIVNDFQKGDIAEGYSVSREKKESFPLTVTSAQKNPTAFYLCASMGVGMNTEAFFGQGTRLTVV.

The chain combines TRBV11-3 with TRBJ2-7, with D perhaps matching TRBD1 or TRBD2 (6 bases each). This CDR3 has 15 amino acids. Trimming shortened V by 3 bases and J by 3 bases, and 15 bases separated the two germline ends. Germline-derived CDR1 and CDR2 are SGHNT and YENEEA. The CDR3 region is CASSLEGVSFYEQYF. In DNA form, the CDR3 reads TGTGCCAGCAGCTTGGAGGGGGTTTCATTCTACGAGCAGTACTTC.